This T cell receptor beta chain emerged from a study of T cell changes during pregnancy in multiple sclerosis. Assay used: immunoSEQ multiplex PCR; TCRdb lists only in-frame clones, some missing. The repertoire holds 55,000 to 65,000 clones, with 80% to 90% as singletons. J gave up 6 bases and V 0 bases, and 9 bases lay outside the gene matches. The CDR3 is 16 residues long. CDR1 is LGHNA, CDR2 YSLEER, per germline. The TCR was taken from a female donor in good health, enrolled as a control in a pregnancy study. This sample comprised peripheral blood, obtained in the first trimester of pregnancy. The chain couples TRBV4-3 to TRBJ2-7; 9 nucleotides match TRBD1. The DNA of the CDR3 is TGCGCCAGCAGCCAAGAAGTAAAGACAGGGGGAGGCGAGCAGTACTTC. As protein: CASSQEVKTGGGEQYF.